Listed below are T cell receptor beta chains from one sample, sequenced in a study of early T cells in non-severe SARS-CoV-2 infection. Using its own MiXCR run on the 5' RACE reads, TCRdb lists one record per CDR3 protein. In the table there are tens of thousands of distinct CDR3 sequences, roughly 13% of which are singletons. Source material: whole blood. The receptors come from an adult who was a healthcare worker with PCR-confirmed SARS-CoV-2 infection or an uninfected control (not recorded which). Each CDR3 is given with its conserved first and last residue.

V,J,CDR3
TRBV7-2,TRBJ2-4,CASSPDGGGRGYF
TRBV29-1,TRBJ1-1,CSGSELMNTEAFF
TRBV11-3,TRBJ2-2,CASSVGSRPGELFF
TRBV6-5,TRBJ2-7,CASSYSGLAVSYEQYF
TRBV18,TRBJ2-1,CASFLRRNNEQFF
TRBV6-5,TRBJ2-4,CASSPVPGQGGEAKNIQYF
TRBV7-6,TRBJ2-7,CASSLEVGSDYEQYF
TRBV7-8,TRBJ1-4,CASSFRYAGTNEKLFF
TRBV11-2,TRBJ2-7,CASSHGRRYSSYEQYF
TRBV7-6,TRBJ2-2,CASSLEGGSTGELFF
TRBV6-2/TRBV6-3,TRBJ1-4,CASTHRDRAAIGTNEKLFF
TRBV5-4,TRBJ2-1,CASSAGTGGAIRNEQFF
TRBV7-8,TRBJ2-3,CASSFLGGDTQYF
TRBV29-1,TRBJ2-3,CSVARGHTDTQYF
TRBV11-2,TRBJ2-7,CASSFRGGSYEQYF
TRBV3-1,TRBJ1-5,CASSQDTNQPQHF
TRBV5-4,TRBJ2-6,CASSLRGGILTF
TRBV3-1,TRBJ2-7,CASSQGGTIYEQYF
TRBV27,TRBJ2-1,CASSLGQGGNEQFF
TRBV4-3,TRBJ1-1,CASSGRTGDTEAFF
TRBV20-1,TRBJ2-2,CSARGSSSPGELFF
TRBV24-1,TRBJ2-7,CATSETGTGQYF
TRBV5-1,TRBJ2-5,CASSLEARETQYF
TRBV7-3,TRBJ2-7,CASSLIPQQGFEQYF
TRBV2,TRBJ2-5,CASTMAGETQYF
TRBV6-2/TRBV6-3,TRBJ2-1,CASSYKLSGGNEQFF
TRBV5-6,TRBJ2-1,CASVAALGYNEQFF
TRBV5-1,TRBJ1-1,CASRLTVGTEAFF
TRBV28,TRBJ2-1,CASRLAGAGGEQFF
TRBV4-3,TRBJ2-3,CASTRQGSTTDTQYF
TRBV2,TRBJ2-1,CASSEEFF
TRBV7-9,TRBJ1-1,CASRPSNTEAFF
TRBV19,TRBJ1-5,CASSPQGNQPQHF
TRBV7-2,TRBJ2-2,CASSFVGQSTGELFF
TRBV27,TRBJ2-7,CASSYRQGTYEQYF
TRBV7-8,TRBJ2-2,CASSLGQVTNTGELFF
TRBV28,TRBJ1-2,CASSIPGPHYGYTF
TRBV30,TRBJ1-1,CAWSWGGEAFF
TRBV7-2,TRBJ2-1,CASSLLGLGSNEQFF
TRBV20-1,TRBJ2-3,CSASLVVDTQYF
TRBV28,TRBJ2-4,CASSSTGEGAKNIQYF
TRBV2,TRBJ1-6,CASSEGLSPLHF
TRBV7-9,TRBJ2-5,CASSVRQGPQETQYF
TRBV18,TRBJ2-1,CASSPPGAGGPYEQFF
TRBV6-4,TRBJ1-2,CASSPDGSGKLLYGYTF
TRBV29-1,TRBJ1-5,CSAMSGGNQPQHF
TRBV2,TRBJ2-3,CATTSGLGDTQYF
TRBV12-3/TRBV12-4,TRBJ1-1,CASSFSRITEAFF
TRBV7-8,TRBJ1-3,CASSLENTIYF
TRBV6-5,TRBJ2-7,CASRLDGTKYEQYF
TRBV24-1,TRBJ2-7,CATSDSKRGAYEQYF
TRBV5-8,TRBJ2-3,CASSRSGVTGYTQYF
TRBV5-1,TRBJ2-7,CASSPGLTNEQYF
TRBV28,TRBJ1-1,CASSSLMGGHITEAFF